Shown below are 12 T cell receptor beta chains from a single sample sequenced in a study of T cells in Graves' hyperthyroidism and ophthalmopathy (dated by TCRdb to about 2019). The method was multiplex PCR. Sequencing was performed on an Illumina HiSeq 2000. The TCR beta CDR3 regions were amplified from RNA transcripts. For the first round of RT-PCR on the TCR CDR3, the HTBI primer set was used together with the Qiagen OneStep RT-PCR kit. The public reads were reprocessed in TCRdb via fastp at Q25 and MiXCR, keeping in-frame beta chains. One record per CDR3 amino acid sequence lists the most common genes and DNA. The sample table holds 300,000 to 450,000 distinct CDR3 sequences, of which approximately 18% were seen once. The top ten constitute 34% of the sample. Material: blood. Receptors originate from a woman in her thirties with Graves' hyperthyroidism that later progressed to Graves' ophthalmopathy.

The rearrangement uses TRBV2 and TRBJ1-1; D may be TRBD1 (6 bases). The germline CDR1 and CDR2 sequences are SNHLY and FYNNEI. This CDR3 has 13 amino acids. Trimming removed 4 bases from V and 3 bases from J, with 9 bases in between. The CDR3 nucleotides read TGTGCCAGCAGTGCGGACAGATACACTGAAGCTTTCTTT. It translates to CASSADRYTEAFF.

This clonotype was detected many times. The chain combines TRBV7-9 with TRBJ2-6, with unresolved D. Germline-derived CDR1 and CDR2 are SEHNR and FQNEAQ (reference sequence). The V end lost 6 bases, the J end lost 0 bases, and 6 bases lay between the germline ends. This CDR3 comprises 14 residues. The CDR3 region has the DNA TGTGCCAGCAGAGACACCTCTGGGGCCAACGTCCTGACTTTC. Its protein is CASRDTSGANVLTF.

In its sample, this clonotype was seen many times. The rearrangement uses TRBV6-2 or TRBV6-3 and TRBJ2-3; no clear D gene. Germline V lookup: CDR1 MNHEY, CDR2 SVGEGT. CDR3 length equals 14 residues. V was clipped by 1 base and J by 2 bases, with 7 bases between them. In DNA, the CDR3 is TGTGCCAGCAGTTACTTCGGCTACACAGATACGCAGTATTTT. Its protein product is CASSYFGYTDTQYF.

This clonotype showed up many times. The V gene is TRBV20-1, the J gene TRBJ2-3; 12 positions agree with TRBD2. The germline CDR1 and CDR2 sequences are DFQATT and SNEGSKA (reference sequence). With 3 bases clipped from V and 7 bases from J, the junction kept 5 bases outside the gene matches. There are 14 residues in the CDR3. CDR3 sequence reads: CSASPLAGGNTQYF. The CDR3 nucleotides read TGCAGTGCTAGTCCCCTAGCGGGGGGGAATACGCAGTATTTT.

At least ten counts were recorded for this clonotype. The chain recombines TRBV2 with TRBJ2-7; D possibly corresponds to TRBD1 (8 bases). The V gene's germline CDR1 is SNHLY and CDR2 FYNNEI. V was clipped by 5 bases and J by 6 bases, with 17 bases between them. The CDR3 spans 14 residues. The CDR3, as DNA: TGTGCCAGCAGTAACGACAGGGGAGGGGTCGAGCAGTACTTC. As protein: CASSNDRGGVEQYF.

The chain recombines TRBV29-1 with TRBJ2-1; TRBD2 aligns across 9 bases. The CDR3 runs 14 residues. Trimming cost V 1 base and J 6 bases; bases outside gene matches: 4. Germline-derived CDR1 and CDR2 are SQVTM and ANQGSEA. The CDR3 protein is CSVEGGRGGNEQFF. Here the CDR3 DNA reads TGCAGCGTTGAAGGCGGGAGGGGGGGCAATGAGCAGTTCTTC.

The chain recombines TRBV10-3 with TRBJ1-2; weak D call: TRBD1 (6 bases). Germline assignment: CDR1 ENHRY and CDR2 SYGVKD. This CDR3 is 13 amino acids long. Trimming cost V 6 bases and J 8 bases, with 16 bases left between them. CDR3 DNA: TGTGCCATCAGACAGACAGGCTCCGAGGGCTACACCTTC. Its translation is CAIRQTGSEGYTF.

This chain uses TRBV20-1 with TRBJ2-3; a possible D gene is TRBD2 (5 bases). V was clipped by 5 bases and J by 1 base, with 13 bases between them. The CDR3 is 14 amino acids. Germline V CDR1 and CDR2: DFQATT, SNEGSKA (reference sequence). The CDR3 loop is CSAPTTSRTDTQYF. CDR3 DNA sequence: TGCAGTGCTCCGACTACTTCGCGCACAGATACGCAGTATTTT.

The CDR3 DNA follows: TGCGCCAGCAGCCAGGGGGGTTACACCGGGGAGCTGTTTTTT. This sequence encodes CASSQGGYTGELFF. The V gene is TRBV4-1, the J gene TRBJ2-2, with a tentative D call TRBD2 (6 bases). The CDR3 is 14 residues long. Trimming removed 3 bases at V and 3 bases at J, with 8 bases between. CDR1 and CDR2 (germline): MGHRA, YSYEKL.

The table lists this clonotype with a few counts. V is TRBV7-9 and J is TRBJ2-5; D is undetermined. The CDR3 is made up of 13 amino acids. Germline CDR1 is SEHNR and CDR2 is FQNEAQ (reference sequence). The ends were cut back, 5 bases at V and 5 bases at J, with 12 bases in the middle. CDR3 in DNA: TGTGCCAGCAGCAGAACGGTTTCGGAGACCCAGTACTTC. Protein product: CASSRTVSETQYF.

The chain couples TRBV13 to TRBJ2-1; D gene ambiguous. V gave up 4 bases and J gave up 0 bases, with 10 bases separating them. The CDR3 loop spans 15 amino acids. Germline-derived CDR1 and CDR2 are PRHDT and FYEKMQ (reference sequence). Here the CDR3 reads CASSSASSSYNEQFF. The CDR3, as DNA: TGTGCCAGCAGCTCAGCGTCGAGCTCCTACAATGAGCAGTTCTTC. The whole variable domain, filled in from reference TRBV13 and TRBJ2-1, reads AAGVIQSPRHLIKEKRETATLKCYPIPRHDTVYWYQQGPGQDPQFLISFYEKMQSDKGSIPDRFSAQQFSDYHSELNMSSLELGDSALYFCASSSASSSYNEQFFGPGTRLTVL.

This clonotype was found many times. The gene calls are TRBV7-9 and TRBJ2-7, with D possibly TRBD1 on 6 matching bases. The germline V gene has CDR1 SEHNR and CDR2 FQNEAQ (reference sequence). The CDR3 covers 12 residues. With 3 bases removed from V and 5 bases from J, the gap between germline ends came to 8 bases. CDR3 protein: CASSLYRDEQYF. CDR3 in DNA: TGTGCCAGCAGCTTGTACAGGGACGAGCAGTACTTC.